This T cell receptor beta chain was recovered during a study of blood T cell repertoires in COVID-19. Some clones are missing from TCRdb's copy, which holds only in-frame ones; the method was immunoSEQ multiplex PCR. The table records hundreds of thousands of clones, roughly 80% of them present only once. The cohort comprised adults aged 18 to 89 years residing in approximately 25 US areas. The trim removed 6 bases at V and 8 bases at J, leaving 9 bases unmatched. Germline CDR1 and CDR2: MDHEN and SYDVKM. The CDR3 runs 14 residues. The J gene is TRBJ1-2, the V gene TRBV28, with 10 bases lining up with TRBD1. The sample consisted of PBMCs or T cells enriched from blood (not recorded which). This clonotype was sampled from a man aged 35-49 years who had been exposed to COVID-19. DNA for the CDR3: TGTGCCAGCAGCTCGGGGGACAGGGGTCGCGGCTACACCTTC. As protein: CASSSGDRGRGYTF.